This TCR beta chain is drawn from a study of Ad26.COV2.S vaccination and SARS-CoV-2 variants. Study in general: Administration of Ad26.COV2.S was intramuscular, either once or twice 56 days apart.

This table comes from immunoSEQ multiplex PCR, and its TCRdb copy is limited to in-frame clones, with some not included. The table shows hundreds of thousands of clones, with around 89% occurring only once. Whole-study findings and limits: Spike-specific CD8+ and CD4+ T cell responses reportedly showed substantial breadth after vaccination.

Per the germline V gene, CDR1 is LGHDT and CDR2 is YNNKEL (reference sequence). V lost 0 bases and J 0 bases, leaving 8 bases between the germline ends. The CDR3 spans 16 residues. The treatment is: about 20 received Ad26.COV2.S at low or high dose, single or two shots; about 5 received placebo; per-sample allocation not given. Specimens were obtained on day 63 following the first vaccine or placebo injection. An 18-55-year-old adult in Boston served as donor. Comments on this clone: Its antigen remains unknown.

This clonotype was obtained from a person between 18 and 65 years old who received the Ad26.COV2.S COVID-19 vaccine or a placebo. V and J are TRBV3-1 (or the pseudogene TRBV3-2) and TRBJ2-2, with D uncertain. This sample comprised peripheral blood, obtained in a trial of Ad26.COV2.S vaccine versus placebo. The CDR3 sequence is CASSQDGVSNTGELFF. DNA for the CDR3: TGTGCCAGCAGCCAAGACGGCGTGTCGAACACCGGGGAGCTGTTTTTT.